A single sample is the source of the 26 T cell receptor beta chains below, sequenced in a study of blood T cell repertoires in COVID-19. Using immunoSEQ multiplex PCR, the repertoire was profiled, and TCRdb retains in-frame clones only, with some absent. The sample carries a few hundred thousand clones, approximately 89% recorded once. The sequenced sample was PBMCs or T cells enriched from blood (not recorded which). The receptors stem from a woman between 45 and 65 years old who had been exposed to COVID-19.

The J gene is TRBJ1-3, the V gene TRBV4-1; 8 bases match TRBD1. This CDR3 region has 16 residues. Germline CDR1 MGHRA, CDR2 YSYEKL. J gave up 4 bases and V 1 base, and 6 bases lay outside the gene matches. The CDR3 sequence is CASSQGRTGYGNTIYF. CDR3 coding DNA: TGCGCCAGCAGCCAAGGCAGGACAGGGTACGGAAACACCATATATTTT.

The chain has TRBV4-1 and TRBJ1-4; possible D gene TRBD1, 5 bases. Trimming removed 4 bases from V and 8 bases from J, with 17 bases in between. Germline V gives CDR1 MGHRA, CDR2 YSYEKL. The CDR3 covers 15 residues. CDR3 in DNA: TGCGCCAGCAGCCCTACCCAAAGGGGTTCCGAAAAACTGTTTTTT. Translated, it gives CASSPTQRGSEKLFF.

This sequence joins TRBV25-1 and TRBJ1-4, with D uncertain. Germline V gene lookup returns CDR1 MGHDK and CDR2 SYGVNS. CDR3 length: 14 residues. Deletions cut 4 bases from V and 8 bases from J, with 14 bases between. Here the CDR3 reads CASSGASVFEKLFF. The CDR3 region has the DNA TGTGCCAGCAGTGGGGCCTCGGTATTCGAAAAACTGTTTTTT.

Remarks on this clone: Other DNA sequences in this specimen translate into the identical CDR3. The chain couples TRBV24-1 to TRBJ2-7, with 9 bases lining up with TRBD1. With V trimmed by 4 bases and J by 2 bases, 5 bases remained unmatched. CDR3 length: 15 residues. Germline V lookup: CDR1 KGHDR, CDR2 SFDVKD. CDR3 protein: CATSDPRDRAYEQYF. The CDR3 bases are TGTGCCACCAGTGACCCTAGGGACAGGGCCTACGAGCAGTACTTC.

J is TRBJ2-5 and V is TRBV3-1 (or the pseudogene TRBV3-2); 12 bases are shared with TRBD2. V was pared by 1 base and J by 0 bases, with 0 bases of the junction left unmatched. Germline V CDR1 and CDR2: LGHDT, YNNKEL (reference sequence). The CDR3 spans 16 residues. The CDR3 coding sequence is TGTGCCAGCAGCCAAGGGACTAGCGGGAACCAAGAGACCCAGTACTTC. Its protein is CASSQGTSGNQETQYF.

This rearrangement joins TRBV19 to TRBJ1-6; weak D call: TRBD1 (5 bases). Trimming cost V 9 bases and J 7 bases, with 13 bases left between them. CDR1 and CDR2 from the germline V gene are LNHDA and SQIVND (reference sequence). The CDR3 length is 13 residues. The CDR3 here is CASRQLSNSPLHF. For the CDR3, the DNA is TGTGCCAGCAGACAGCTTTCGAATTCACCCCTCCACTTT.

V usage is TRBV5-1 and J usage is TRBJ1-1; 9 bases agree with TRBD1. Germline V gene sequence: CDR1 SGHRS, CDR2 YFSETQ. J gave up 4 bases and V 8 bases, and 15 bases lay outside the gene matches. The CDR3 is 16 amino acids. The CDR3 loop reads CARKWDRVFLGTEAFF. Written as DNA, the CDR3 is TGCGCCAGAAAATGGGACAGGGTTTTCTTGGGCACTGAAGCTTTCTTT.

This chain links TRBV28 with TRBJ1-1; D gene uncertain. CDR1 is MDHEN, CDR2 SYDVKM, per germline. The CDR3 has 14 residues. Trimming took 8 bases from V and 0 from J, leaving 13 bases between them. In nucleotides, the CDR3 is TGTGCCAGCCGGCCAGGAAGCCTGAACACTGAAGCTTTCTTT. This codes for CASRPGSLNTEAFF.

The chain couples TRBV2 to TRBJ1-1, with 7 bases aligning to TRBD1. The germline V gene encodes CDR1 SNHLY and CDR2 FYNNEI. CDR3 length equals 14 residues. The J segment lost 3 bases and the V segment lost 6 bases, leaving 7 bases of the junction unmatched. This CDR3 reads CASRNRGHDTEAFF. For the CDR3, the DNA is TGTGCCAGCAGGAACAGGGGACACGACACTGAAGCTTTCTTT.

V usage is TRBV10-3 and J usage is TRBJ1-3, with TRBD1 identical over 9 bases. The germline V gene encodes CDR1 ENHRY and CDR2 SYGVKD. The CDR3 runs 16 residues. J was trimmed by 1 base and V by 1 base; bases with no gene match: 2. CDR3 coding DNA: TGTGCCATCAGTGAGTTGGGGACAGGGTCTGGAAACACCATATATTTT. Translated, it gives CAISELGTGSGNTIYF.

With respect to this clone: Its ends do not fully match the called genes, so a read error is possible. The rearrangement joins TRBV7-7 to TRBJ2-2; TRBD2 is a possible D gene (5 bases). The CDR3 consists of 16 residues. Germline V gene lookup returns CDR1 SSHAT and CDR2 FNYEAQ (reference sequence). CDR3 region: CASSPSGPRGTGELFF. The CDR3 nucleotides are TGTGCTAGCAGCCCCTCCGGGCCCCGGGGCACCGGGGAGCTGTTTTTT. Complete variable domain (other parts from reference TRBV7-7 and TRBJ2-2): GAGVSQSPRYKVTKRGQDVTLRCDPISSHATLYWYQQALGQGPEFLTYFNYEAQPDKSGLPSDRFSAERPEGSISTLTIQRTEQRDSAMYRCASSPSGPRGTGELFFGEGSRLTVL.

This rearrangement joins TRBV3-1 (or the pseudogene TRBV3-2) to TRBJ1-5; D unclear. Germline CDR1 LGHDT, CDR2 YNNKEL (reference sequence). CDR3 length: 12 amino acids. Trimming left V 4 bases short and J 9 bases short, with 10 bases between. CDR3 nucleotide sequence: TGTGCCAGCAGCCCGAGAGGTGGGCCCCAGCATTTT. Its protein is CASSPRGGPQHF.

The chain couples TRBV5-1 to TRBJ1-1, with D perhaps TRBD1 (6 bases). The CDR3 has 15 amino acids. Germline V gene lookup returns CDR1 SGHRS and CDR2 YFSETQ. V lost 4 bases to trimming and J lost 0 bases, with 13 bases between them. This CDR3 is CASSLGTTMNTEAFF. The CDR3 DNA follows: TGCGCCAGCAGCCTTGGGACAACCATGAACACTGAAGCTTTCTTT.

The V gene is TRBV27, the J gene TRBJ2-7; maybe TRBD1 (6 bases). This CDR3 comprises 11 residues. Germline V gives CDR1 MNHEY, CDR2 SMNVEV (reference sequence). V was clipped by 8 bases and J by 7 bases, with 12 bases between them. The CDR3 spells CASGTSLEQYF. The CDR3 bases are TGTGCCAGCGGGACATCTCTGGAGCAGTACTTC.

This sequence joins TRBV18 and TRBJ2-2; 7 bases are a match to TRBD1. In germline, CDR1 is KGHSH, CDR2 LQKENI. This CDR3 has 15 residues. Losses at the gene ends were 4 bases for V and 7 bases for J; bases not matched to a gene: 9. CDR3 sequence: CASSLGRGSLGELFF. The CDR3 region has the DNA TGTGCCAGCTCACTGGGCAGGGGGAGCCTCGGGGAGCTGTTTTTT.

The J gene is TRBJ2-1, the V gene TRBV5-1; D not resolved. Germline CDR1 is SGHRS and CDR2 is YFSETQ. This CDR3 has 13 amino acids. Trimming stripped 4 bases from V and 7 bases from J, with 12 bases between. CDR3 sequence reads: CASSESEFNEQFF. The DNA of the CDR3 is TGCGCCAGCAGCGAGAGCGAGTTTAATGAGCAGTTCTTC.

Worth noting for this clone: The sample holds other DNA sequences that translate to the same CDR3. V usage is TRBV6-5 and J usage is TRBJ2-5, with 12 bases aligning to TRBD2. Germline-derived CDR1 and CDR2 are MNHEY and SVGAGI. The CDR3 has 15 residues. Trimming at V came to 6 bases and at J to 2 bases, leaving 4 bases not matched to a gene. This CDR3 is CASSLLAGGQETQYF. The DNA for the CDR3 is TGTGCCAGCAGCCTTCTAGCGGGGGGGCAAGAGACCCAGTACTTC.

This clone has more than one count but fewer than ten. The chain uses TRBV27 and TRBJ2-7; TRBD1 might be the D (5 bases). Germline V gene data show CDR1 as MNHEY and CDR2 as SMNVEV (reference sequence). Trimming stripped 8 bases from V and 6 bases from J, with 20 bases between. CDR3 size: 14 residues. CDR3: CASRLEVQAGEQYF. In DNA, the CDR3 is TGTGCCAGCCGATTAGAGGTACAGGCTGGCGAGCAGTACTTC.

V and J are TRBV2 and TRBJ2-7, with 9 bases aligning to TRBD1. The CDR3 covers 12 residues. With 6 bases clipped from V and 4 bases from J, the junction kept 1 base outside the gene matches. Looked up from germline, CDR1 is SNHLY and CDR2 is FYNNEI. The CDR3 here is CASRGTGYEQYF. Here the CDR3 DNA reads TGTGCCAGCAGGGGGACAGGGTACGAGCAGTACTTC. The entire variable domain, with the rest obtained from reference TRBV2 and TRBJ2-7, is as follows: EPEVTQTPSHQVTQMGQEVILRCVPISNHLYFYWYRQILGQKVEFLVSFYNNEISEKSEIFDDQFSVERPDGSNFTLKIRSTKLEDSAMYFCASRGTGYEQYFGPGTRLTVT.

This clone was detected only a few times. Other nucleotide sequences from this sample produce the same CDR3. The chain is built from TRBV5-1 and TRBJ2-7; D is perhaps TRBD2 (5 bases). Trimming cost V 0 bases and J 0 bases, with 7 bases left between them. This CDR3 spans 14 amino acids. Germline V CDR1 and CDR2: SGHRS, YFSETQ. The CDR3 reads CASSLDGSSYEQYF. Here the CDR3 DNA reads TGCGCCAGCAGCTTGGATGGGAGCTCCTACGAGCAGTACTTC.

The rearrangement uses TRBV7-9 and TRBJ1-5, with TRBD1 matching over 9 bases. Germline V gene lookup returns CDR1 SEHNR and CDR2 FQNEAQ (reference sequence). This CDR3 is 15 amino acids long. Unmatched junction bases numbered 6, after V lost 5 bases and J lost 4 bases. The CDR3 nucleotides are TGTGCCAGCAGCCCCGGCGACAGGGGGAATCAGCCCCAGCATTTT. This sequence encodes CASSPGDRGNQPQHF.

This chain links TRBV18 with TRBJ1-5, with D perhaps matching TRBD1 (5 bases). With 3 bases removed from V and 3 bases from J, the gap between germline ends came to 18 bases. The V gene's germline CDR1 is KGHSH and CDR2 LQKENI. CDR3 length equals 17 residues. The CDR3 sequence: CASSPPGRQGNNQPQHF. The CDR3 nucleotides are TGTGCCAGCTCACCCCCTGGGCGGCAGGGAAACAATCAGCCCCAGCATTTT.

The chain links TRBV6-1 to TRBJ1-6; D not certain. Germline V gene data show CDR1 as MNHNS and CDR2 as SASEGT. CDR3 length equals 14 residues. Deletions cut 0 bases from V and 7 bases from J, with 7 bases between. The CDR3 nucleotides read TGTGCCAGCAGTGAAGCCGGGTCGAATTCACCCCTCCACTTT. Translation: CASSEAGSNSPLHF.

This clone showed up just once. The V gene is TRBV3-1 (or the pseudogene TRBV3-2), the J gene TRBJ2-7; D unresolved. The CDR3 loop spans 15 amino acids. V lost 4 bases and J 0 bases, leaving 13 bases between the germline ends. Germline CDR1 is LGHDT and CDR2 is YNNKEL (reference sequence). The CDR3 loop is CASSPDLHLSYEQYF. The DNA of the CDR3 is TGTGCCAGCAGCCCCGACTTACACCTCTCCTACGAGCAGTACTTC.

The chain recombines TRBV21-1 with TRBJ1-2; the tabulated D call, TRBD1, remains unverified against the DNA. TRBV21-1 is a pseudogene locus. The CDR3 consists of 11 residues. CDR3 in DNA: TGTGCCAGCAGCCCGCAGTATGGCTACACCTTC. Its protein is CASSPQYGYTF.

V gene TRBV6-6 combines with J gene TRBJ2-7, with a possible D match to TRBD2 (6 bases). The CDR3 loop spans 15 amino acids. The germline CDR1 and CDR2 sequences are MNHNY and SVGAGI (reference sequence). Deletions cut 6 bases from V and 2 bases from J, with 17 bases between. The CDR3 DNA is TGTGCCAGCAGCCCCTCGGGACTGTCTCCCTACGAGCAGTACTTC. It yields the protein CASSPSGLSPYEQYF.